This TCR beta chain was recorded in a study of PD-L1 blockade in urothelial cancer. V shed 8 bases and J shed 1 base, with 13 bases lying between them. Per germline, CDR1 GTSNPN and CDR2 SVGIG (reference sequence). This CDR3 spans 13 amino acids. The protocol was immunoSEQ multiplex PCR, while the TCRdb copy is restricted to in-frame clones and leaves out a portion. The sample includes roughly 100,000 clones, around 90% of them seen just once. Time point defined: pretreatment peripheral blood. The receptor was isolated from a woman older than 75 with urothelial cancer. J is TRBJ2-3 and V is TRBV30, with D uncertain. Sequencing was performed on PBMCs, taken around atezolizumab (anti-PD-L1) treatment. This CDR3 is CARSPVRTDTQYF. In DNA, the CDR3 is TGTGCCCGCTCCCCGGTCCGCACAGATACGCAGTATTTT.